Each of the 5 T cell receptor beta chains below was sequenced from the same sample in a study of T-cell reconstitution after alpha-beta-depleted transplantation in children. Unique molecular identifiers were built into the TCRbeta library. One entry per CDR3 protein, called by TCRdb with MiXCR from the PCR reads. The table lists 70,000 to 95,000 distinct CDR3 sequences, more than 10% of them singletons, with approximately 13% in the top ten. The sample here was PBMCs from the stem cell graft donor, taken from the stem cell graft. The receptors come from a human donor who donated a stem cell graft to a child with inherited bone marrow failure.

This clonotype has a count of ten or more. The chain is built from TRBV5-1 and TRBJ2-1; 10 bases map to TRBD2. CDR1 SGHRS and CDR2 YFSETQ come from the germline V gene. This CDR3 region has 15 residues. V shed 2 bases and J 8 bases; nucleotides not matched to a gene: 7. The CDR3, as DNA: TGCGCCAGCAGCTTAAGGTCTAGCGGGGGCGATGAGCAGTTCTTC. It codes for CASSLRSSGGDEQFF.

This clonotype came up many times. The rearrangement joins TRBV28 to TRBJ2-7, with D perhaps TRBD1 (6 bases). CDR3 length: 15 amino acids. V shed 8 bases and J shed 2 bases, with 19 bases lying between them. The V gene's germline CDR1 is MDHEN and CDR2 SYDVKM. The DNA for the CDR3 is TGTGCCAGCTTAAAAACTACGGACAGCCCCTACGAGCAGTACTTC. As protein: CASLKTTDSPYEQYF. The full variable domain, rest sourced from reference TRBV28 and TRBJ2-7, is DVKVTQSSRYLVKRTGEKVFLECVQDMDHENMFWYRQDPGLGLRLIYFSYDVKMKEKGDIPEGYSVSREKKERFSLILESASTNQTSMYLCASLKTTDSPYEQYFGPGTRLTVT.

In this sample, this clonotype turned up many times. The chain employs TRBV29-1 and TRBJ2-1; 7 bases match TRBD2. Germline lookup yields CDR1 SQVTM and CDR2 ANQGSEA. V trimming: 2 bases; J trimming: 4 bases; junction bases outside the gene matches: 5. The CDR3 loop spans 14 amino acids. In DNA, the CDR3 is TGCAGCGTTGAAATCGGGGGGAAGTACAATGAGCAGTTCTTC. Its translation: CSVEIGGKYNEQFF.

This clonotype came up many times. The rearrangement joins TRBV27 to TRBJ2-7, with TRBD2 identical over 7 bases. J was trimmed by 4 bases and V by 8 bases; bases with no gene match: 17. The germline V gene encodes CDR1 MNHEY and CDR2 SMNVEV (reference sequence). The CDR3 is 16 amino acids. CDR3 sequence (DNA): TGTGCCAGCTCCCTTTCGGCTAGCGGAGCCAATTACGAGCAGTACTTC. This gives the protein CASSLSASGANYEQYF.

The rearrangement links TRBV10-3 to TRBJ1-1, with a weak D call TRBD1 (5 bases). Germline V gene data show CDR1 as ENHRY and CDR2 as SYGVKD. There are 13 residues in the CDR3. Trimming shortened V by 3 bases and J by 6 bases, and 11 bases separated the two germline ends. CDR3 in amino acids: CAISESGPPEAFF. The DNA of the CDR3 is TGTGCCATCAGTGAATCGGGACCCCCTGAAGCTTTCTTT.